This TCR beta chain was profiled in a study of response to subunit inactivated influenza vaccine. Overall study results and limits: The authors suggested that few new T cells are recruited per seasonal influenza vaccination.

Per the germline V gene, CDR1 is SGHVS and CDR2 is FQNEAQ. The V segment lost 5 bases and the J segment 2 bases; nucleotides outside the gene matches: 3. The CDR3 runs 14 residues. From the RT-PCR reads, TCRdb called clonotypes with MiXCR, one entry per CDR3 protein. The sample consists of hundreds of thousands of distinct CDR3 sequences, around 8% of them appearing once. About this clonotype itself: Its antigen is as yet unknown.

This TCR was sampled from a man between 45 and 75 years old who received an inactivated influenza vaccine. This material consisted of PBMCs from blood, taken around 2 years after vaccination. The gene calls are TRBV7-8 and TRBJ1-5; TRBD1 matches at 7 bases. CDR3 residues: CASSVTGGNQPQHF. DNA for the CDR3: TGTGCCAGCAGCGTCACAGGGGGCAATCAGCCCCAGCATTTT.